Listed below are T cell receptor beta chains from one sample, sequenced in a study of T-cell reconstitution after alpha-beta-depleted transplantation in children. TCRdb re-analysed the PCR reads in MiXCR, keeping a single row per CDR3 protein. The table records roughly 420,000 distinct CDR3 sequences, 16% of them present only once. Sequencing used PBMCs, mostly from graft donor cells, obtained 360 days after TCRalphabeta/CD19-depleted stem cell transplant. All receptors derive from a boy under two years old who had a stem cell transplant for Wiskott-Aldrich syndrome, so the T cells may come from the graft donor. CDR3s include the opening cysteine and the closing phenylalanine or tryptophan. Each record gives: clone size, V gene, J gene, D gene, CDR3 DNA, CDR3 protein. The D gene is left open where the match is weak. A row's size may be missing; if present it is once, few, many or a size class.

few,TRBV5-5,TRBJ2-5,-,TGTGCCAGCAGCTTGTCCAGGACCTACCAAGAGACCCAGTACTTC,CASSLSRTYQETQYF
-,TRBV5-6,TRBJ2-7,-,TGTGCCAGCAGCTTGGGGGGGGTGAGCGGCTACGAGCAGTACTTC,CASSLGGVSGYEQYF
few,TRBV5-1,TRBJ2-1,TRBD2,TGCGCCAGCAGCTTGGTATTTAGCGGGGGGGCAGAATTTTCGCAGTTCTTC,CASSLVFSGGAEFSQFF
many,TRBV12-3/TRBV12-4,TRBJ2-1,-,TGTGCCAGCAGTTTCCGGCTAGGGGGCAATGAGCAGTTCTTC,CASSFRLGGNEQFF
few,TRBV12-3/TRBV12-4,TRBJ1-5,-,TGTGCCAGCAGCGGGCGAGGTCATAGCAATCAGCCCCAGCATTTT,CASSGRGHSNQPQHF
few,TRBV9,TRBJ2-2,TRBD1,TGTGCCAGCAGTATTTCAGGGGGCCCTTGGACCGGGGAGCTGTTTTTT,CASSISGGPWTGELFF
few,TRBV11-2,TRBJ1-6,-,TGTGCCAGCAGCTTAGATCTATGGGGGGGAAATTCACCCCTCCACTTT,CASSLDLWGGNSPLHF
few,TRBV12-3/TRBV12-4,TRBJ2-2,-,TGTGCCACCCAGCGGACCTTTAACACCGGGGAGCTGTTTTTT,CATQRTFNTGELFF
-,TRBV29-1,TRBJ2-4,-,TGCAGCGCCTCAAACATTCAGTACTTC,CSASNIQYF
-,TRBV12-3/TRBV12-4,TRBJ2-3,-,TGTGCCAGCAGTTTCGGAGGGGGCCCAGATACGCAGTATTTT,CASSFGGGPDTQYF
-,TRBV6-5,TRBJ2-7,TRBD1,TGTGCCAGCAGTTACCTGGGACAGCCCTTAGTCGAGCAGTACTTC,CASSYLGQPLVEQYF
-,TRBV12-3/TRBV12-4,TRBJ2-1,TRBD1,TGTGCCAGCAGTTCCGACAGGGGGCTTGAGCAGTTCTTC,CASSSDRGLEQFF
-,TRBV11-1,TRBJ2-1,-,TGTGCCAGCAGCTTTACCGGCCGGGACTGGGGCCTGATGAGGTGGAATGAGCAGTTCTTC,CASSFTGRDWGLMRWNEQFF
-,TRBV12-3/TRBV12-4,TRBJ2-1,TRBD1,TGTGCCAGCACCGTAGACAGGGTGGGCAATGAGCAGTTCTTC,CASTVDRVGNEQFF
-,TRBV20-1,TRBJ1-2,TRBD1,TGCAGTGCTAGAACAGGGGGAAGTGGCTACACCTTC,CSARTGGSGYTF
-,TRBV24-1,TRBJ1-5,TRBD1,TGTGCCACCGGACTCCGGGACAGGTTCCTTTATAGCAATCAGCCCCAGCATTTT,CATGLRDRFLYSNQPQHF
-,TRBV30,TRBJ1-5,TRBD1,TGTGCCTGGTCCGGGACAGGAGAACAGCCCCAGCATTTT,CAWSGTGEQPQHF
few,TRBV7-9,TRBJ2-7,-,TGTGCCAGCAGCTTAGCAGGGCCCGAGCAGTACTTC,CASSLAGPEQYF
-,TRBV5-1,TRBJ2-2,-,TGCGCCAGCAGCTTGGGTGACAGCGACACCGGGGAGCTGTTTTTT,CASSLGDSDTGELFF
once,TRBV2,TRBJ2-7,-,TGTGCCAGCAAGGATAGCGGACCCCCGTCCTACGAGCAGTACTTC,CASKDSGPPSYEQYF
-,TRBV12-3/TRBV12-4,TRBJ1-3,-,TGTGCCAGCAGTTGGGGCCTGCCGGGGCGAGAAAACACCATATATTTT,CASSWGLPGRENTIYF
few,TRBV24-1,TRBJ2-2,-,TGTGCCACCAGTGATTTAAACGGAGAAACCGGGGAGCTGTTTTTT,CATSDLNGETGELFF
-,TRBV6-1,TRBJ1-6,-,TGTGCCAGCAGTGAATCCTTGGGGGTTAATTCACCCCTCCACTTT,CASSESLGVNSPLHF
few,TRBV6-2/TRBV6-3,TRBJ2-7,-,TGTGCCAGCAGTTACTGGACTACCTCCCTCTTGGGCGAGCAGTACTTC,CASSYWTTSLLGEQYF
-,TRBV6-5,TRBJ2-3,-,TGTGCCAGCAGTTACTCTCCGGAGGCCGATACGCAGTATTTT,CASSYSPEADTQYF
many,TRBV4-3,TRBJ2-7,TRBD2,TGCGCCAGCAGCCAAGTAGGCCCGGCGGGAGGCATTACCTACGAGCAGTACTTC,CASSQVGPAGGITYEQYF
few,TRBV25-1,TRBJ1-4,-,TGTGCCAGCAGTGAACGCCCGGGCCTTAATGAAAAACTGTTTTTT,CASSERPGLNEKLFF
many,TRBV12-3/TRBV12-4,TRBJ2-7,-,TGTGCCAGCAGTTCCTCCGGGACAATCTACGAGCAGTACTTC,CASSSSGTIYEQYF
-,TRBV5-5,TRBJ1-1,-,TGTGCCAGCAGCCCCCTTCTGGGCCAGGGCCTCGGAGCTTTCTTT,CASSPLLGQGLGAFF
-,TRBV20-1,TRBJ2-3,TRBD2,TGCAGTGCTAGCGGGGGGGCGGTAGATACGCAGTATTTT,CSASGGAVDTQYF
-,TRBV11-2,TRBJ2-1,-,TGTGCCAGCAGCCCCGTTACAGGGAAGGCTGAGCAGTTCTTC,CASSPVTGKAEQFF